Listed here are 25 T cell receptor beta chains from one sample, sequenced in a study of T cell repertoires in cytomegalovirus infection. TCRdb processed the reads anew with MiXCR; each CDR3 protein has one entry. Here the sample spans about 300,000 distinct CDR3 sequences, approximately 8.9% being singletons. The sample comprised PBMCs. The receptor set was obtained from a human donor in good health (CMV status not recorded). Some clones in this sample may be carry-over from other donors' samples.

The CDR3 DNA is TGTGCCAGCAGACAGGGGGGGAACGGCTACACCTTC. Translated, it gives CASRQGGNGYTF. This chain uses TRBV9 with TRBJ1-2; 8 nucleotides match TRBD1. V gave up 5 bases and J gave up 8 bases; unmatched junction bases: 5. CDR3 length: 12 amino acids. Per the germline V gene, CDR1 is SGDLS and CDR2 is YYNGEE.

Points on this clonotype: A much larger clone lies a single base off, so this may be a read error. The gene calls are TRBV7-8 and TRBJ2-5; D may be TRBD2 (6 bases). Germline-derived CDR1 and CDR2 are SGHVS and FQNEAQ. Trimming took 2 bases from V and 2 from J, leaving 12 bases between them. CDR3 length: 15 amino acids. CDR3 region: CASSLQRVGQETQYF. Here the CDR3 DNA reads TGTGCCAGCAGCTTACAGCGGGTGGGTCAAGAGACCCAGTACTTC.

This chain connects TRBV18 to TRBJ1-2; weak D call: TRBD1 (5 bases). The CDR3 has 13 residues. Trimming pared 2 bases from V and 6 bases from J, leaving 10 bases between. CDR1 is KGHSH and CDR2 is LQKENI in the germline V gene. As DNA, the CDR3 is TGTGCCAGCTCACCAGATGGGGGAAATGGCTACACCTTC. Protein product: CASSPDGGNGYTF.

Ten or more counts support this clonotype. This chain links TRBV24-1 with TRBJ1-5; TRBD1 agrees at 11 bases. This CDR3 spans 19 amino acids. Germline lookup yields CDR1 KGHDR and CDR2 SFDVKD. After removal of 1 base from V and 5 bases from J, the junction contained 12 bases not matched to a gene. CDR3 sequence: CATSDFGTGGPRHHQPQHF. The CDR3 DNA sequence: TGTGCCACCAGTGATTTTGGGACAGGGGGTCCCCGGCACCATCAGCCCCAGCATTTT.

This clonotype has only a few counts. The chain links TRBV3-1 to TRBJ1-1; 8 nucleotides align to TRBD1. The CDR3 has 14 residues. Trimming at V came to 7 bases and at J to 1 base, leaving 5 bases not matched to a gene. Germline V CDR1 and CDR2: LGHDT, YNNKEL (reference sequence). The CDR3: CASTPGGRNTEAFF. The CDR3 bases are TGTGCCAGCACCCCAGGGGGCCGGAACACTGAAGCTTTCTTT.

This clonotype was seen at least ten times. This rearrangement joins TRBV7-2 to TRBJ2-4, with a weak D call TRBD2 (5 bases). CDR1 and CDR2 from the germline V gene are SGHTA and FQGNSA. V was pared by 2 bases and J by 0 bases, with 17 bases between. CDR3 length: 18 amino acids. The CDR3, as DNA: TGTGCCAGCAGCTTATTACCGGACTCCGGGTTAGCCAAAAACATTCAGTACTTC. It is translated as CASSLLPDSGLAKNIQYF.

The chain has TRBV5-1 and TRBJ2-1; maybe TRBD2 (6 bases). This CDR3 has 15 residues. V was pared by 4 bases and J by 3 bases, with 14 bases between. The germline gives CDR1 SGHRS, CDR2 YFSETQ. The CDR3 is CASSNGGVNYNEQFF. As DNA, the CDR3 is TGCGCCAGCAGCAATGGCGGGGTAAACTACAATGAGCAGTTCTTC. Full variable domain (outside the CDR3, taken from reference TRBV5-1 and TRBJ2-1): KAGVTQTPRYLIKTRGQQVTLSCSPISGHRSVSWYQQTPGQGLQFLFEYFSETQRNKGNFPGRFSGRQFSNSRSEMNVSTLELGDSALYLCASSNGGVNYNEQFFGPGTRLTVL.

This clonotype has at least ten counts. The CDR3 DNA sequence: TGTGCCAGCAGCTTGACGGGAAGTGGCTATGGCTACACCTTC. Translation gives CASSLTGSGYGYTF. This chain uses TRBV5-4 with TRBJ1-2, with D unclear. The germline CDR1 and CDR2 sequences are SGHNT and YYREEE (reference sequence). Deletions cut 1 base from V and 4 bases from J, with 11 bases between. The CDR3 extends over 14 amino acids.

This clonotype was seen a handful of times. V usage is TRBV2 and J usage is TRBJ2-3; weak D call: TRBD2 (6 bases). The germline V gene encodes CDR1 SNHLY and CDR2 FYNNEI. V lost 7 bases, J lost 6 bases, and 20 bases lay in between. There are 15 residues in the CDR3. This chain's CDR3 is CASKSPGVMRDTQYF. The CDR3 bases are TGTGCCAGCAAATCCCCGGGGGTCATGAGGGATACGCAGTATTTT. The variable domain in full, with the rest retrieved from reference TRBV2 and TRBJ2-3, is EPEVTQTPSHQVTQMGQEVILRCVPISNHLYFYWYRQILGQKVEFLVSFYNNEISEKSEIFDDQFSVERPDGSNFTLKIRSTKLEDSAMYFCASKSPGVMRDTQYFGPGTRLTVL.

This clonotype has a count of ten or more. V and J are TRBV7-2 and TRBJ2-5; the match to TRBD1 covers 9 bases. CDR1 and CDR2 from the germline V gene are SGHTA and FQGNSA. The J segment lost 5 bases and the V segment lost 5 bases, leaving 9 bases of the junction unmatched. The CDR3 totals 15 residues. DNA of the CDR3: TGTGCCAGCAGCACTTACAGGGGGCGCGGGGAGACCCAGTACTTC. Protein sequence: CASSTYRGRGETQYF. Full variable domain (remainder filled in from reference TRBV7-2 and TRBJ2-5): GAGVSQSPSNKVTEKGKDVELRCDPISGHTALYWYRQSLGQGLEFLIYFQGNSAPDKSGLPSDRFSAERTGGSVSTLTIQRTQQEDSAVYLCASSTYRGRGETQYFGPGTRLLVL.

In its sample, this clonotype was seen many times. The V call is TRBV4-3, the J call TRBJ2-5, with D uncertain. Germline assignment: CDR1 LGHNA and CDR2 YSLEER. The CDR3 totals 14 residues. V was cut by 1 base and J by 5 bases, with 11 bases left in between. CDR3 DNA: TGCGCCAGCAGCCAAGGATTTAGGGCGGAGACCCAGTACTTC. Amino acid sequence: CASSQGFRAETQYF.

V gene TRBV2 combines with J gene TRBJ2-1; a possible D gene is TRBD1 (6 bases). The V end lost 6 bases, the J end lost 0 bases, and 12 bases lay between the germline ends. CDR1 is SNHLY, CDR2 FYNNEI, per germline. The CDR3 has 15 residues. The CDR3: CASSKEGVSYNEQFF. The DNA of the CDR3 is TGTGCCAGCAGCAAAGAGGGGGTCTCCTACAATGAGCAGTTCTTC.

Comment on this clonotype: A much larger clonotype is one base distant, so this may be a read error. The chain has TRBV7-9 and TRBJ2-2, with D possibly TRBD1 on 5 matching bases. The CDR3 is 16 residues long. In germline, CDR1 is SEHNR, CDR2 FQNEAQ (reference sequence). The CDR3 reads CGSSMDTIKNTGELFF. CDR3 coding DNA: TGTGGCAGCAGCATGGACACGATTAAGAACACCGGGGAGCTGTTTTTT.

The chain employs TRBV28 and TRBJ2-5; D not certain. Trimming stripped 10 bases from V and 7 bases from J, with 16 bases between. This CDR3 is built from 12 residues. Germline V gene sequence: CDR1 MDHEN, CDR2 SYDVKM. CDR3 in amino acids: CATLAGIGTQYF. The CDR3 nucleotides read TGTGCCACCTTAGCAGGAATTGGGACCCAGTACTTC.

This clonotype was seen more than once but under ten times. The chain recombines TRBV18 with TRBJ2-7; D may be TRBD2 (5 bases). Trimming cost V 4 bases and J 2 bases, with 18 bases left between them. Germline loops: CDR1 KGHSH, CDR2 LQKENI. The CDR3 has 16 amino acids. DNA of the CDR3: TGTGCCAGCTCACGTGACCGGACTCTAACTACCTACGAGCAGTACGTC. The encoded protein is CASSRDRTLTTYEQYV.

This clonotype was seen ten or more times. V is TRBV7-2 and J is TRBJ1-5, with D uncertain. Per the germline V gene, CDR1 is SGHTA and CDR2 is FQGNSA. The CDR3 is 13 residues long. V gave up 4 bases and J gave up 5 bases, with 9 bases separating them. Written as DNA, the CDR3 is TGTGCCAGCAGCTCCGATAGGGATCAGCCCCAGCATTTT. It translates to CASSSDRDQPQHF.

This clonotype was detected ten times or more. This chain uses TRBV28 with TRBJ1-5, with TRBD1 matching over 9 bases. Germline lookup yields CDR1 MDHEN and CDR2 SYDVKM. CDR3 length: 14 amino acids. Trimming at V came to 5 bases and at J to 6 bases, leaving 5 bases not matched to a gene. CDR3 sequence: CASSQYRGLQPQHF. The CDR3 nucleotides read TGTGCCAGCAGTCAGTACAGGGGGCTTCAGCCCCAGCATTTT.

This clonotype was detected a few times. The chain employs TRBV20-1 and TRBJ1-1; TRBD1 agrees at 9 bases. This CDR3 is 13 amino acids long. Germline V gives CDR1 DFQATT, CDR2 SNEGSKA (reference sequence). V shed 5 bases, J shed 5 bases, and the junction held 6 bases outside the gene matches. CDR3 protein: CSAPRTGATEAFF. CDR3 nucleotides: TGCAGTGCTCCCCGGACAGGGGCAACTGAAGCTTTCTTT.

The chain couples TRBV2 to TRBJ1-1; D ambiguous. There are 12 residues in the CDR3. Trimming stripped 7 bases from V and 1 base from J, with 7 bases between. The germline gives CDR1 SNHLY, CDR2 FYNNEI. CDR3 sequence (DNA): TGTGCCAGCAAGGGAACGAACACTGAAGCTTTCTTT. This translates into CASKGTNTEAFF.

The chain joins TRBV5-5 to TRBJ2-7; 10 nucleotides match TRBD1. Germline values: CDR1 SGHKS, CDR2 YYEKEE (reference sequence). The V and J ends lost 4 bases and 3 bases, in that order; junction bases with no gene match: 7. The CDR3 totals 15 residues. The CDR3 here is CASSQSGTGVYEQYF. The DNA for the CDR3 is TGTGCCAGCAGCCAGTCGGGGACAGGGGTCTACGAGCAGTACTTC.

In its sample, this clonotype was seen many times. The chain is built from TRBV10-3 and TRBJ2-5; tentatively, D is TRBD2 (6 bases). V was cut by 0 bases and J by 3 bases, with 11 bases left in between. Germline CDR1 is ENHRY and CDR2 is SYGVKD. The CDR3 is 15 amino acids. CDR3 coding DNA: TGTGCCATCAGTGAGTCGGTCGGGGGAGAAGAGACCCAGTACTTC. It specifies CAISESVGGEETQYF.

Ten or more counts support this clonotype. The CDR3 DNA is TGTGCCAGCAAAGCAAAGAAAGAGACCCAGTACTTC. It codes for CASKAKKETQYF. The chain uses TRBV12-3 or TRBV12-4 and TRBJ2-5; no reliable D call. Trimming pared 7 bases from V and 3 bases from J, leaving 9 bases between. CDR3 length: 12 amino acids.

This clonotype has a count of ten or more. The genes are TRBV7-2 and TRBJ2-1; D may be TRBD1 or TRBD2 (5 bases each). V lost 3 bases and J lost 6, with 6 bases in between. The CDR3 sequence is 12 residues long. Germline V gene data show CDR1 as SGHTA and CDR2 as FQGNSA. The CDR3, as DNA: TGTGCCAGCAGCTTGAGGGGCAATGAGCAGTTCTTC. Protein: CASSLRGNEQFF.

This clonotype was picked up many times. The CDR3 DNA follows: TGTGCCACCAGTGACCCTAGCGGGGGGACAGGTAATGAGCAGTTCTTC. Protein sequence: CATSDPSGGTGNEQFF. This chain uses TRBV24-1 with TRBJ2-1, with 11 bases identical to TRBD2. CDR3 length equals 16 residues. The germline gives CDR1 KGHDR, CDR2 SFDVKD. V dropped 4 bases and J dropped 7; count of bases not matched to a gene: 8.

Many counts were recorded for this clonotype. The CDR3 is CASSLRGLGNTIYF. Written as DNA, the CDR3 is TGTGCCAGCAGCTTACGGGGGCTGGGAAACACCATATATTTT. The rearrangement uses TRBV7-8 and TRBJ1-3; tentative D call: TRBD1 (6 bases). The CDR3 length is 14 residues. Germline CDR1 reads SGHVS; CDR2 reads FQNEAQ. The V end lost 2 bases, the J end lost 4 bases, and 9 bases lay between the germline ends.